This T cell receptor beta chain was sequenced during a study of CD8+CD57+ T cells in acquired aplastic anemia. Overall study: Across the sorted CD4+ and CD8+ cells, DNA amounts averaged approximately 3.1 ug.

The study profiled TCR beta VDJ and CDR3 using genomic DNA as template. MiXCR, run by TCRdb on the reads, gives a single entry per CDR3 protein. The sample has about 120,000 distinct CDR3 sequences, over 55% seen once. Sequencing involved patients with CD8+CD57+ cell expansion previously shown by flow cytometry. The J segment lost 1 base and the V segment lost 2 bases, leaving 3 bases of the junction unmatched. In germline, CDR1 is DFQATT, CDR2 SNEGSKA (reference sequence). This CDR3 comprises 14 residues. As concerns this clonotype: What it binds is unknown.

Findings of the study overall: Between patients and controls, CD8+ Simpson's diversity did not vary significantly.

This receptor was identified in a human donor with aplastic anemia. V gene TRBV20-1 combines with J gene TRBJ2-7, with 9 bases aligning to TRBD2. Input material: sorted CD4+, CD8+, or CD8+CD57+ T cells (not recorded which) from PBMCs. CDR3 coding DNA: TGCAGTGCTAGATACCTAGCGGGGTCCTACGAGCAGTACTTC. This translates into CSARYLAGSYEQYF.